These T cell receptor beta chains were read from a single sample in a study of OX40 agonist ivuxolimab in advanced cancers. Sequenced by immunoSEQ multiplex PCR; TCRdb stores in-frame clones only, minus some. The sample lists some 49,000 clones, around four fifths seen once, with 3% to 4.5% in the top ten. The sequencing used CD4+ or CD8+ T cells sorted from blood, collected in a trial of the OX40 agonist ivuxolimab. These TCRs come from an adult with an advanced solid tumor such as melanoma, head and neck, liver or kidney cancer. Both conserved end residues are part of each CDR3. A D gene is named only where the DNA matches it firmly. Part of the rows lack a size; the others show once, few, many or a class for expanded clones.

V gene: TRBV5-6; J gene: TRBJ2-5; clone size: -; D gene: TRBD2; CDR3 DNA: TGTGCCAGCACATGGGGGGGGTTCACCCAGTACTTC; CDR3 protein: CASTWGGFTQYF
V gene: TRBV23-1; J gene: TRBJ2-3; clone size: once; D gene: TRBD1; CDR3 DNA: TGCGCCAGCAGTCAATCGGGACAGCTTAACCGGGGTCGGACAGATACGCAGTATTTT; CDR3 protein: CASSQSGQLNRGRTDTQYF
V gene: TRBV7-2; J gene: TRBJ2-1; clone size: -; D gene: -; CDR3 DNA: TGTGCCAGCAGCTCACAGCGGGCTGAGCAGTTCTTC; CDR3 protein: CASSSQRAEQFF
V gene: TRBV7-6; J gene: TRBJ2-5; clone size: -; D gene: TRBD2; CDR3 DNA: TGTGCCAGCAGGGGCGGGGGAGAGACCCAGTACTTC; CDR3 protein: CASRGGGETQYF
V gene: TRBV11-3; J gene: TRBJ2-2; clone size: -; D gene: -; CDR3 DNA: TGTGCCAGCACCCCCACCTCCGGGGAGCTGTTTTTT; CDR3 protein: CASTPTSGELFF
V gene: TRBV19; J gene: TRBJ2-3; clone size: once; D gene: -; CDR3 DNA: TGTGCCAGTAGCCCGGACTGGGACGCGGGCACAGATACGCAGTATTTT; CDR3 protein: CASSPDWDAGTDTQYF
V gene: TRBV6-6; J gene: TRBJ1-2; clone size: -; D gene: -; CDR3 DNA: TGTGCCAGCACGGACAGAAACTATGGCTACACCTTC; CDR3 protein: CASTDRNYGYTF
V gene: TRBV19; J gene: TRBJ2-1; clone size: -; D gene: -; CDR3 DNA: TGTGCCAGTAGTATAAGTGACGGGGATTTATACAATGAGCAGTTCTTC; CDR3 protein: CASSISDGDLYNEQFF
V gene: TRBV6-6; J gene: TRBJ1-2; clone size: -; D gene: -; CDR3 DNA: TGTGCCAGCAGCCAAAGGATCGGATATGGCTACACCTTC; CDR3 protein: CASSQRIGYGYTF
V gene: TRBV7-2; J gene: TRBJ1-5; clone size: -; D gene: -; CDR3 DNA: TGTGCCAGCAGCTTATGGGACGGGAATCAGCCCCAGCATTTT; CDR3 protein: CASSLWDGNQPQHF
V gene: TRBV30; J gene: TRBJ1-2; clone size: -; D gene: TRBD1; CDR3 DNA: TGTGCCTGGAGGGTCGCCGGGGGACAGGGAGGTGGCTACACCTTC; CDR3 protein: CAWRVAGGQGGGYTF
V gene: TRBV29-1; J gene: TRBJ1-5; clone size: -; D gene: TRBD1; CDR3 DNA: TGCAGCGTCGGGACAGGGGGCGATCAGCCCCAGCATTTT; CDR3 protein: CSVGTGGDQPQHF
V gene: TRBV5-1; J gene: TRBJ2-2; clone size: -; D gene: TRBD1; CDR3 DNA: TGCGCCAGCAGCTTAGGGACAGAAACGAACACCGGGGAGCTGTTTTTT; CDR3 protein: CASSLGTETNTGELFF
V gene: TRBV11-2; J gene: TRBJ2-3; clone size: few; D gene: -; CDR3 DNA: TGTGCCAGCAGCTTAGTTGGCAGGGGGAGGGCAGATACGCAGTATTTT; CDR3 protein: CASSLVGRGRADTQYF
V gene: TRBV19; J gene: TRBJ1-5; clone size: -; D gene: TRBD1; CDR3 DNA: TGTGCCAGCCACCGGGACAGTTATCAGCCCCAGCATTTT; CDR3 protein: CASHRDSYQPQHF
V gene: TRBV11-2; J gene: TRBJ2-7; clone size: -; D gene: -; CDR3 DNA: TGTGCCAGCAGCTTAGATGGTGCCGCTAGGTCGGGTGAGCAGTACTTC; CDR3 protein: CASSLDGAARSGEQYF
V gene: TRBV2; J gene: TRBJ2-7; clone size: -; D gene: -; CDR3 DNA: TGTGCCAGCAGCTTTAAGGGGGGGTCCTACGAGCAGTACTTC; CDR3 protein: CASSFKGGSYEQYF
V gene: TRBV30; J gene: TRBJ1-5; clone size: once; D gene: -; CDR3 DNA: TGTGCCTGGAGTGTACGGTCTGGGCAGGGGATTCAGCCCCAGCATTTT; CDR3 protein: CAWSVRSGQGIQPQHF
V gene: TRBV5-4; J gene: TRBJ1-2; clone size: -; D gene: TRBD1; CDR3 DNA: TGTGCCAGCAGCGCCGGGACAGACTATGGCTACACCTTC; CDR3 protein: CASSAGTDYGYTF
V gene: TRBV7-7; J gene: TRBJ2-3; clone size: -; D gene: -; CDR3 DNA: TGTGCTAGCAGCTTAGGAATAGGCCAGGGGGGAGATACGCAGTATTTT; CDR3 protein: CASSLGIGQGGDTQYF
V gene: TRBV29-1; J gene: TRBJ2-1; clone size: once; D gene: -; CDR3 DNA: TGCAGCGTTGAAGAGGGGAGGGGGAGTGAGCAGTTCTTC; CDR3 protein: CSVEEGRGSEQFF
V gene: TRBV7-3; J gene: TRBJ1-4; clone size: once; D gene: -; CDR3 DNA: TGTGCCAGCAGCTTAACGGTGGGTCTTCCCGCTGAAAAACTGTTTTTT; CDR3 protein: CASSLTVGLPAEKLFF
V gene: TRBV4-1; J gene: TRBJ2-2; clone size: -; D gene: -; CDR3 DNA: TGCGCCAGCAGCCAAGGCAGGCAAGGCACCGGGGAGCTGTTTTTT; CDR3 protein: CASSQGRQGTGELFF
V gene: TRBV30; J gene: TRBJ2-3; clone size: -; D gene: TRBD1; CDR3 DNA: TGTGCCTGGAGTGCTTCAGGGGGCCTTCAGTATTTT; CDR3 protein: CAWSASGGLQYF
V gene: TRBV30; J gene: TRBJ2-3; clone size: -; D gene: -; CDR3 DNA: TGTGCCTGGAGTGTACTGTCGGGGACATACACAGATACGCAGTATTTT; CDR3 protein: CAWSVLSGTYTDTQYF
V gene: TRBV4-1; J gene: TRBJ2-5; clone size: -; D gene: -; CDR3 DNA: TGCGCCAGCAGCCACCGGGACAACCAAGAGACCCAGTACTTC; CDR3 protein: CASSHRDNQETQYF
V gene: TRBV29-1; J gene: TRBJ1-2; clone size: -; D gene: -; CDR3 DNA: TGCAGCGTTGGGCGGCACGACACCTTC; CDR3 protein: CSVGRHDTF
V gene: TRBV27; J gene: TRBJ2-3; clone size: -; D gene: TRBD2; CDR3 DNA: TGTGCCAGCAGTATGTCCTGGACTAGCGGGGGGGTAGTAGATACGCAGTATTTT; CDR3 protein: CASSMSWTSGGVVDTQYF
V gene: TRBV15; J gene: TRBJ2-3; clone size: -; D gene: -; CDR3 DNA: TGTGCCACCAGCAGAGAACCCGGAGATACGCAGTATTTT; CDR3 protein: CATSREPGDTQYF
V gene: TRBV5-4; J gene: TRBJ2-7; clone size: -; D gene: -; CDR3 DNA: TGTGCCAGCAGCTTGGTCCCCATACGAGAGCAGTACTTC; CDR3 protein: CASSLVPIREQYF